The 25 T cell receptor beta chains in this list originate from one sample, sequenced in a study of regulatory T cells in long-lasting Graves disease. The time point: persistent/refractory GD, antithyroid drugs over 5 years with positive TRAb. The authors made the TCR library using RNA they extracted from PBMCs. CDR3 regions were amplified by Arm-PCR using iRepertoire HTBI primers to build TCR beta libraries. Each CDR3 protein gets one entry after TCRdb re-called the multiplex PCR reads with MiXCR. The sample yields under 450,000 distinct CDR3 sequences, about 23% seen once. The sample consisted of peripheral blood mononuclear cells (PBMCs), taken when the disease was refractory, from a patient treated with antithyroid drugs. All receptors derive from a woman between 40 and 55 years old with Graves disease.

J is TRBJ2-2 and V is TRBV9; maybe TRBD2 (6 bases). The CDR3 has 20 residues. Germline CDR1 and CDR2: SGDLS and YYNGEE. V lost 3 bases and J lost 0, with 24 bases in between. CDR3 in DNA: TGTGCCAGCAGCGCCCGACAGAGCGGGCACCCAGGTGCGAACACCGGGGAGCTGTTTTTT. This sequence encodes CASSARQSGHPGANTGELFF.

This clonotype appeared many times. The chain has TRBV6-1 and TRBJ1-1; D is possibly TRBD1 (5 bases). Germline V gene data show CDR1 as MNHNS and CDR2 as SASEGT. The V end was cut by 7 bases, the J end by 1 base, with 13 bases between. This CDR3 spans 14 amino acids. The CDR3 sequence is CASILIQENTEAFF. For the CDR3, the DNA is TGTGCCAGCATCTTGATACAGGAGAACACTGAAGCTTTCTTT.

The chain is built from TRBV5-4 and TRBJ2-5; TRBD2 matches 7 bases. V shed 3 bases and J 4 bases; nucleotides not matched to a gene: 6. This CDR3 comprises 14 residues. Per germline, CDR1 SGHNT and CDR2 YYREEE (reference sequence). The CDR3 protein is CASSSELARETQYF. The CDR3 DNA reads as TGTGCCAGCAGCTCCGAACTAGCGAGAGAGACCCAGTACTTC.

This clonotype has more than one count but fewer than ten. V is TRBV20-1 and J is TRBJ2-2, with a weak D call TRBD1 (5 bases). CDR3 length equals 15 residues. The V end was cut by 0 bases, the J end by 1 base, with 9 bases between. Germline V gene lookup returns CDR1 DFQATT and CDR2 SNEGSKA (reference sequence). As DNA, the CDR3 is TGCAGTGCTAGAGAGTCAGGGCGGAACACCGGGGAGCTGTTTTTT. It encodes CSARESGRNTGELFF.

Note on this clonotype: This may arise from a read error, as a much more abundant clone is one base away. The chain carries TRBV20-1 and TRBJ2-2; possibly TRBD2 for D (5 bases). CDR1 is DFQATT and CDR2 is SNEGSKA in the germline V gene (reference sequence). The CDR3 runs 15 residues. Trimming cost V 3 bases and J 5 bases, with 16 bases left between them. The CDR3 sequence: CSASITEGRTGELFF. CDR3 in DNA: TGCAGTGCTAGTATAACAGAGGGTCGTACCGGGGAGCTGTTTTTT.

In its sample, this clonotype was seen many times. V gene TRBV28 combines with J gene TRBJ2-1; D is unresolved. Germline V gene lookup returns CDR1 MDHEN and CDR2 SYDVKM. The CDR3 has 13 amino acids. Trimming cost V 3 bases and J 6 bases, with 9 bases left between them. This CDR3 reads CASSFFDGNEQFF. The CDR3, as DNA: TGTGCCAGCAGTTTTTTCGATGGCAATGAGCAGTTCTTC. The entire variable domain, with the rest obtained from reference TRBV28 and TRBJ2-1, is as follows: DVKVTQSSRYLVKRTGEKVFLECVQDMDHENMFWYRQDPGLGLRLIYFSYDVKMKEKGDIPEGYSVSREKKERFSLILESASTNQTSMYLCASSFFDGNEQFFGPGTRLTVL.

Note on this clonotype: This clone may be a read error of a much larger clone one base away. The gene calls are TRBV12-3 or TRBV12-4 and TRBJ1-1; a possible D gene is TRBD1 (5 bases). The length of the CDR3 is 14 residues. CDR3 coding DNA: TGTGCCAGCAGTTTGGGGGTTCCCAACACTGGAGCTTTCTTT. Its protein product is CASSLGVPNTGAFF.

The CDR3 DNA follows: TGTGCCAGCAGTGATCTAGTCGGGGAGCTGTTTTTT. Its translation: CASSDLVGELFF. The J gene is TRBJ2-2, the V gene TRBV6-2 or TRBV6-3; no definite D call. Trimming pared 5 bases from V and 7 bases from J, leaving 8 bases between. There are 12 residues in the CDR3. CDR1 is MNHEY and CDR2 is SVGEGT in the germline V gene.

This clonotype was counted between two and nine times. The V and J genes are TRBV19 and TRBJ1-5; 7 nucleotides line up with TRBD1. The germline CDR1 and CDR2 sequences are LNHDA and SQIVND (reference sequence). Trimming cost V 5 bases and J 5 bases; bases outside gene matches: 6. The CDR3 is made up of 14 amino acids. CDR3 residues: CASSAGTDHQPQHF. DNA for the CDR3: TGTGCCAGTAGTGCTGGGACAGATCATCAGCCCCAGCATTTT.

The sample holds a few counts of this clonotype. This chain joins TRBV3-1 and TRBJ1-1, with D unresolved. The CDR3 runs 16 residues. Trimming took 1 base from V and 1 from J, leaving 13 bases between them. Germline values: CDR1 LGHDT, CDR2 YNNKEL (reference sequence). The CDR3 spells CASSQVNGVKNTEAFF. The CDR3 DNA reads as TGTGCCAGCAGCCAAGTAAACGGGGTTAAGAACACTGAAGCTTTCTTT.

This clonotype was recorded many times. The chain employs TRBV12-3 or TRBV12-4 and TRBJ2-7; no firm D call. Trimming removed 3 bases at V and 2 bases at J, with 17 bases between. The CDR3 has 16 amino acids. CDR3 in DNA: TGTGCCAGCAGTTTTGGTCTGGCGGCTCCACCCTACGAGCAGTACTTC. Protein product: CASSFGLAAPPYEQYF.

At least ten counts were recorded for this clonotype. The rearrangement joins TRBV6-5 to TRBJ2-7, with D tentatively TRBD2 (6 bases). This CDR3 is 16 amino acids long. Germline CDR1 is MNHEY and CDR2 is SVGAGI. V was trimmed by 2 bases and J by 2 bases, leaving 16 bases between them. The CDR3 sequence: CASSYPGSPDTYEQYF. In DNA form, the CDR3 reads TGTGCCAGCAGTTACCCCGGGAGTCCTGATACCTACGAGCAGTACTTC.

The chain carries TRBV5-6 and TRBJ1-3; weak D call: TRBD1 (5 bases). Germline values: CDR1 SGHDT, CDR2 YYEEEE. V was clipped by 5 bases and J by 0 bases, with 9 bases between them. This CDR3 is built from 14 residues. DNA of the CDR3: TGTGCCAGCAGTTCAGGGACCTCTGGAAACACCATATATTTT. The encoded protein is CASSSGTSGNTIYF. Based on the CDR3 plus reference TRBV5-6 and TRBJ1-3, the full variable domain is DAGVTQSPTHLIKTRGQQVTLRCSPKSGHDTVSWYQQALGQGPQFIFQYYEEEERQRGNFPDRFSGHQFPNYSSELNVNALLLGDSALYLCASSSGTSGNTIYFGEGSWLTVV.

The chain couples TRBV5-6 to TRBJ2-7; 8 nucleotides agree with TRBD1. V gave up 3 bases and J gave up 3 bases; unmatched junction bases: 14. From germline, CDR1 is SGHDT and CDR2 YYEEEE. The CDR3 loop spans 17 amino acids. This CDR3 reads CASSYWTGSPAYYEQYF. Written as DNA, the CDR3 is TGTGCCAGCAGCTACTGGACAGGGAGTCCCGCTTACTACGAGCAGTACTTC.

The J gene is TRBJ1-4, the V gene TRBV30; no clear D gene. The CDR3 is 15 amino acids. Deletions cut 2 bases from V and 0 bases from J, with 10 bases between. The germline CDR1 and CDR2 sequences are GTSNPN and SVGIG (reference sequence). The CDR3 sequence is CAWSPSPSTNEKLFF. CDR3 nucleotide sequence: TGTGCCTGGAGTCCCTCCCCCTCAACTAATGAAAAACTGTTTTTT.

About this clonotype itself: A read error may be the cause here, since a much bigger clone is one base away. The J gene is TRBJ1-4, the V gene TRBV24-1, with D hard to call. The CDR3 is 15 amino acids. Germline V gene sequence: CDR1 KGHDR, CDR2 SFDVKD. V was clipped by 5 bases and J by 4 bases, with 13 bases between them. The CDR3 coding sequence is TGTGCCACCAGTGGCCCGCGGCAGAATAATGAAAAACTGTTTTTT. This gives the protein CATSGPRQNNEKLFF.

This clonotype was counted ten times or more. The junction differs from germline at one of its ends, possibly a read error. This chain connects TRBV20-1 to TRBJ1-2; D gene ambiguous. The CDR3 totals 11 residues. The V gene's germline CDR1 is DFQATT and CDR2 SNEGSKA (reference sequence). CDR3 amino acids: CSARRPRFLRF. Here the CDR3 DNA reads TGCAGTGCTAGGAGGCCGAGGTTCCTCAGGTTC.

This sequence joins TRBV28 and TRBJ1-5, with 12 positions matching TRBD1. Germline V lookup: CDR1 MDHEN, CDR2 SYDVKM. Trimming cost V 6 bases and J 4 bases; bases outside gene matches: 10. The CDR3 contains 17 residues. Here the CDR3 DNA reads TGTGCCAGCAGCTGGGACAGGGGGCATAAGGAGAATCAGCCCCAGCATTTT. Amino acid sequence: CASSWDRGHKENQPQHF. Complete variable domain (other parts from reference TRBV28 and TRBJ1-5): DVKVTQSSRYLVKRTGEKVFLECVQDMDHENMFWYRQDPGLGLRLIYFSYDVKMKEKGDIPEGYSVSREKKERFSLILESASTNQTSMYLCASSWDRGHKENQPQHFGDGTRLSIL.

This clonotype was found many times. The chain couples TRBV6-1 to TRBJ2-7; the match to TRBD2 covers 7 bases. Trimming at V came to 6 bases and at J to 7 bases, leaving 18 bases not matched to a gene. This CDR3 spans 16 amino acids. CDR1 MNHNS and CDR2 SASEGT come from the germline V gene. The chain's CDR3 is CASRGALGGGPGEQYF. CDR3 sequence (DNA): TGTGCCAGCAGAGGTGCCCTGGGGGGAGGGCCGGGAGAGCAGTACTTC.

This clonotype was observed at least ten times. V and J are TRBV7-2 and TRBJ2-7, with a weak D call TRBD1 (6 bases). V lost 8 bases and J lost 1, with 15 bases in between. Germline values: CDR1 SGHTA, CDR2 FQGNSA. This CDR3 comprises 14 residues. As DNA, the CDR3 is TGTGCCAGCTCCTACAGGGTAGGATCCTACGAGCAGTACTTC. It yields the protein CASSYRVGSYEQYF.

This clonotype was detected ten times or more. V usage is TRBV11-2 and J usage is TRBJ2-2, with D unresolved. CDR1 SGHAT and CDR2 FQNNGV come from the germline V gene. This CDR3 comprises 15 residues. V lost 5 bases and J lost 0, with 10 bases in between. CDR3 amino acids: CASSAVGANTGELFF. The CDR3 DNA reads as TGTGCCAGCAGCGCAGTAGGTGCGAACACCGGGGAGCTGTTTTTT.

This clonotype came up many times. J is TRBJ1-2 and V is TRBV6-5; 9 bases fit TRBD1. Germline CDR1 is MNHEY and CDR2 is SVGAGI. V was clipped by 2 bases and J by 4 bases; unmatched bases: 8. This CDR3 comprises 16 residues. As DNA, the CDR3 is TGTGCCAGCAGTTACACCTGGACAGGGGATGGCTATGGCTACACCTTC. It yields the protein CASSYTWTGDGYGYTF.

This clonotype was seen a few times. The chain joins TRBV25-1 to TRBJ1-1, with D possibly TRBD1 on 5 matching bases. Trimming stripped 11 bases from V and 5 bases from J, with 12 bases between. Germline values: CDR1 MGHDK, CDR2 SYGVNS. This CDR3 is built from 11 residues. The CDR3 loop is CASRVGTEAFF. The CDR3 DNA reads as TGTGCCTCCAGGGTCGGGACTGAAGCTTTCTTT. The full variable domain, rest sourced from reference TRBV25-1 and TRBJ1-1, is EADIYQTPRYLVIGTGKKITLECSQTMGHDKMYWYQQDPGMELHLIHYSYGVNSTEKGDLSSESTVSRIRTEHFPLTLESARPSHTSQYLCASRVGTEAFFGQGTRLTVV.

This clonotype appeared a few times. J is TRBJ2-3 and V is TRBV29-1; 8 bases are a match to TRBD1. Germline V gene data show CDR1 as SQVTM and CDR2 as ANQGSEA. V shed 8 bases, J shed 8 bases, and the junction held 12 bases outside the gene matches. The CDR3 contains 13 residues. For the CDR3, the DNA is TGCAGCCTGGGGCAGGGGGCAGATGGTACGCAGTATTTT. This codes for CSLGQGADGTQYF.

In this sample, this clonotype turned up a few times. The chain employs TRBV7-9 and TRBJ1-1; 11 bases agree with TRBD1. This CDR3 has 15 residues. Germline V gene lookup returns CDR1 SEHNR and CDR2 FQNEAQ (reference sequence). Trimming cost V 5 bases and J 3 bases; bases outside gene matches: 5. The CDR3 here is CASSPWGQGDTEAFF. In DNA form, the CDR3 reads TGTGCCAGCAGCCCCTGGGGACAGGGGGACACTGAAGCTTTCTTT.